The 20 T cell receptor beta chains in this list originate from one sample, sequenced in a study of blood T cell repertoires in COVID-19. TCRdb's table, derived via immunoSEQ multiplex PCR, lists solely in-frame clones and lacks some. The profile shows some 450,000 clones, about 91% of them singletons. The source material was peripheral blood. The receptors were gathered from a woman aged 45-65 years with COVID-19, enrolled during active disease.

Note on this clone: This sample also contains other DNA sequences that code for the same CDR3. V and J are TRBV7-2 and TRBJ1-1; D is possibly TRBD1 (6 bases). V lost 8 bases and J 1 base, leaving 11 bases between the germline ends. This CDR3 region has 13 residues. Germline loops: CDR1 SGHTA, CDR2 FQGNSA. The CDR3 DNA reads TGTGCCAGCGGACAGACAGGGAACACTGAAGCTTTCTTT. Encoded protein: CASGQTGNTEAFF.

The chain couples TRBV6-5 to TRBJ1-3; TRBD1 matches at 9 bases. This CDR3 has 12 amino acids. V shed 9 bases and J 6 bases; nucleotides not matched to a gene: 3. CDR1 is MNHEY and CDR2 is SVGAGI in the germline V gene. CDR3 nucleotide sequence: TGTGCCAGTCGGACAGGGGAAAACACCATATATTTT. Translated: CASRTGENTIYF.

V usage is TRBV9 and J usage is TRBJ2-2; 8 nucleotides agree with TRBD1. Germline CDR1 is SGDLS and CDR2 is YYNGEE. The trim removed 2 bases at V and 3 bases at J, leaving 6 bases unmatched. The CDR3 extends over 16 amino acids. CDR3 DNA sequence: TGTGCCAGCAGCGTGGGGCAGGGGGCGCACACCGGGGAGCTGTTTTTT. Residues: CASSVGQGAHTGELFF.

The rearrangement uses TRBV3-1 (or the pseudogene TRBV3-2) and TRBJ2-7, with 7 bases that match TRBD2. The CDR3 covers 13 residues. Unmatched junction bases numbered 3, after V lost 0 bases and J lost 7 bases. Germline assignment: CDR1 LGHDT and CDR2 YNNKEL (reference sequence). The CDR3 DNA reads TGTGCCAGCAGCCAAGATGCCGGGGGGGAGCAGTACTTC. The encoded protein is CASSQDAGGEQYF.

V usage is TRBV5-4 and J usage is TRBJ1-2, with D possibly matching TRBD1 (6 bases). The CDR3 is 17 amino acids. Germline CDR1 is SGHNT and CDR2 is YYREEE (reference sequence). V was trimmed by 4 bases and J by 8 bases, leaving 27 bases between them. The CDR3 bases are TGTGCCAGCAGCCGTACGAACAGGGTTGTCGCAGTTGCGGGCTACACCTTC. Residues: CASSRTNRVVAVAGYTF.

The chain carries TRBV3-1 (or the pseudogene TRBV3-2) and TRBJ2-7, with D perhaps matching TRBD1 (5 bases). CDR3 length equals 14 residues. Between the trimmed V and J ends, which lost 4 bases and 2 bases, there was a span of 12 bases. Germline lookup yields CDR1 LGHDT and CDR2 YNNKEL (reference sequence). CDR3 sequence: CASSPSGPAYEQYF. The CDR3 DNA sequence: TGTGCCAGCAGCCCTTCAGGGCCAGCCTACGAGCAGTACTTC.

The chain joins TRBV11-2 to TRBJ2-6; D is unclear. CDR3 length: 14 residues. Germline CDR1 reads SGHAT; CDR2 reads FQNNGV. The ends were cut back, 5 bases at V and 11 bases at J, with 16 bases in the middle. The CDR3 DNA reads TGTGCCAGCAGCCCCCCTTTGGTAAGCGACGTCCTGACTTTC. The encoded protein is CASSPPLVSDVLTF.

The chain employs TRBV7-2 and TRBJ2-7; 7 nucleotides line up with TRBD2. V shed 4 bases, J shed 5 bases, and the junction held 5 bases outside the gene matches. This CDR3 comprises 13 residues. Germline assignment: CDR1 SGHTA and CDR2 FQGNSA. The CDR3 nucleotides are TGTGCCAGCAGCTCCTCGGGGGGAAACGAGCAGTACTTC. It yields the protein CASSSSGGNEQYF.

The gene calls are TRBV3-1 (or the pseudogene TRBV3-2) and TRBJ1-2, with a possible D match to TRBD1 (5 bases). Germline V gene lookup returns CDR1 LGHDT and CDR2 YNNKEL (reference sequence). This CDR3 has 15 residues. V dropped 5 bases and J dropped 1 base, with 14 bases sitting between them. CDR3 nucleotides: TGTGCCAGCAGCTGGGGGGGGACCCTTAACTATGGCTACACCTTC. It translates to CASSWGGTLNYGYTF.

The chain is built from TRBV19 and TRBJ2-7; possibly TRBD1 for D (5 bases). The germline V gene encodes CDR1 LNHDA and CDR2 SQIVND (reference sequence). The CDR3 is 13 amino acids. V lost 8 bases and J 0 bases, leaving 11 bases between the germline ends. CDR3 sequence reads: CASLDTGSYEQYF. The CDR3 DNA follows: TGTGCCAGTCTAGATACAGGCTCCTACGAGCAGTACTTC.

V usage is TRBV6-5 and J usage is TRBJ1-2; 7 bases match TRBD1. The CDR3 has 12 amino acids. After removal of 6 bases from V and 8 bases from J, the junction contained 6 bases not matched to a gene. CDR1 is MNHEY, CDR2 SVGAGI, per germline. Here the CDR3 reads CASRRDSGGYTF. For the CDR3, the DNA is TGTGCCAGCAGGCGGGACAGTGGGGGCTACACCTTC.

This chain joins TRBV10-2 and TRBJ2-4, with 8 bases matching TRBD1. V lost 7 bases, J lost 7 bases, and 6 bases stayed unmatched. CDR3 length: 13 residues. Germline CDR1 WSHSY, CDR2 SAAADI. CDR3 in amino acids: CASTPGGGNIQYF. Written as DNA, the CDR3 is TGCGCCAGCACCCCAGGGGGCGGGAACATTCAGTACTTC.

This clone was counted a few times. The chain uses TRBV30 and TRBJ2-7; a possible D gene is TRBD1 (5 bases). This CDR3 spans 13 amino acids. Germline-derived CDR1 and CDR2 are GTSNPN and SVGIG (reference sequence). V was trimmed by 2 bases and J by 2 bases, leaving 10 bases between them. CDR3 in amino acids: CAWSRGATYEQYF. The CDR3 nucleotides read TGTGCCTGGAGTAGGGGCGCGACCTACGAGCAGTACTTC.

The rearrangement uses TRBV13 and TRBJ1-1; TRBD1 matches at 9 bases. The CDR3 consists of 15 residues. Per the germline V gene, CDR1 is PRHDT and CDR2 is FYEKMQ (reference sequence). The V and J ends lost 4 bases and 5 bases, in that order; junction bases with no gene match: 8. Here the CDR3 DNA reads TGTGCCAGCAGCTCCCGGACAGGGGTCCGAACTGAAGCTTTCTTT. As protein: CASSSRTGVRTEAFF.

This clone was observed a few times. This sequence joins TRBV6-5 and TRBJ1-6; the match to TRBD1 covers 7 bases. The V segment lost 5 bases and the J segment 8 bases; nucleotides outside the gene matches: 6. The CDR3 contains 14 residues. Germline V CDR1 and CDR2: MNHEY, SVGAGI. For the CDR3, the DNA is TGTGCCAGCAGTCCCACAGGGGCGGATTCACCCCTCCACTTT. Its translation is CASSPTGADSPLHF.

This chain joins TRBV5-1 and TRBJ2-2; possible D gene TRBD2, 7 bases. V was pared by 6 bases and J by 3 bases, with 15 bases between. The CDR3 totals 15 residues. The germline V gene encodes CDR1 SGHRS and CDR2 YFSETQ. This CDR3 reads CASTRGGDYTGELFF. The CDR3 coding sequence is TGCGCCAGCACCCGAGGGGGGGATTACACCGGGGAGCTGTTTTTT.

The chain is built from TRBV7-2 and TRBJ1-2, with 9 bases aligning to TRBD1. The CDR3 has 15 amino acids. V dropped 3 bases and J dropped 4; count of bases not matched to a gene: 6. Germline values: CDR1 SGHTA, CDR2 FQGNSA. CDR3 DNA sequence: TGTGCCAGCAGCTTCGACGGGACAGGGTTCTATGGCTACACCTTC. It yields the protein CASSFDGTGFYGYTF.

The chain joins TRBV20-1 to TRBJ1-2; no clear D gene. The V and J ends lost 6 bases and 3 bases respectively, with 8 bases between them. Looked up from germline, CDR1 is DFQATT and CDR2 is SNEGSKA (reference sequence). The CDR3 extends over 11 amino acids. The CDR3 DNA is TGCAGTGCCCGGGAGCACTATGGCTACACCTTC. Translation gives CSAREHYGYTF.

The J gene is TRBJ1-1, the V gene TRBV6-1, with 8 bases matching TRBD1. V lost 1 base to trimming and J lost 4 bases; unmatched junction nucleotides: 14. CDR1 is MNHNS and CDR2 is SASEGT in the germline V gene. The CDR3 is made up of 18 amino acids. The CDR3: CASSEGFETGVGGTEAFF. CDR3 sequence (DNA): TGTGCCAGCAGTGAAGGCTTTGAGACAGGGGTCGGAGGCACTGAAGCTTTCTTT.

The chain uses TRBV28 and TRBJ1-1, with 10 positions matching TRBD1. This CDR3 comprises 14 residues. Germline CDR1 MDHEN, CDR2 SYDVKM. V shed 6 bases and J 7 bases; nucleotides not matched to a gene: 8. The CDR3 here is CASSLGTGDLEAFF. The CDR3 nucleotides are TGTGCCAGCAGCCTAGGGACAGGGGATCTTGAAGCTTTCTTT.